This is a list of T cell receptor beta chains from one sample in a study of blood T cell repertoires in COVID-19. Some clones are missing from TCRdb's copy, which holds only in-frame ones; the method was immunoSEQ multiplex PCR. The top ten hold roughly 8% of the sample, which has roughly 180,000 clones, more than 65% seen once. The specimen was peripheral blood. Receptors originate from a woman aged 55 to 70 with COVID-19, enrolled during active disease. Each CDR3 is given with its conserved first and last residue. A D gene is named only where the DNA matches it firmly. The size of a clone is reported for some rows only, either as once, few or many, or as a class for expanded clones.

J: TRBJ2-1
V: TRBV6-5
D: TRBD2
size: .
CDR3: CASSLSGGVEFF
DNA: TGTGCCAGCAGCCTTAGCGGGGGGGTGGAGTTCTTC

J: TRBJ2-1
V: TRBV5-1
D: .
size: .
CDR3: CASSLGAMAGLDEQFF
DNA: TGCGCCAGCAGCTTGGGGGCGATGGCAGGGTTGGATGAGCAGTTCTTC

J: TRBJ1-1
V: TRBV5-1
D: TRBD1
size: .
CDR3: CASSRDRGDTEAFF
DNA: TGCGCCAGCAGCCGTGACAGGGGGGACACTGAAGCTTTCTTT

J: TRBJ2-5
V: TRBV4-1
D: TRBD2
size: .
CDR3: CASSQAAGRQETQYF
DNA: TGCGCCAGCAGCCAAGCAGCGGGACGTCAAGAGACCCAGTACTTC

J: TRBJ2-3
V: TRBV19
D: TRBD2
size: .
CDR3: CASSKDPGVAGRDTQYF
DNA: TGTGCCAGTAGTAAGGACCCTGGGGTAGCGGGAAGAGATACGCAGTATTTT

J: TRBJ2-6
V: TRBV19
D: .
size: .
CDR3: CASSGDRSGANVLTF
DNA: TGTGCCAGTAGTGGAGACAGGTCTGGGGCCAACGTCCTGACTTTC

J: TRBJ1-3
V: TRBV14
D: .
size: .
CDR3: CASSQVGVLPGNTIYF
DNA: TGTGCCAGCAGCCAAGTCGGGGTCCTTCCCGGAAACACCATATATTTT

J: TRBJ2-5
V: TRBV6-6
D: .
size: .
CDR3: CASSHAKSDRPVGAQYF
DNA: TGTGCCAGCAGTCACGCTAAATCGGACCGGCCCGTGGGAGCCCAGTACTTC

J: TRBJ1-4
V: TRBV7-9
D: .
size: .
CDR3: CASSLGGNGDEKLFF
DNA: TGTGCCAGCAGCTTAGGAGGAAACGGCGATGAAAAACTGTTTTTT

J: TRBJ2-1
V: TRBV2
D: TRBD2
size: .
CDR3: CASSGLAGATLANEQFF
DNA: TGTGCCAGCAGTGGGTTAGCGGGAGCGACCTTAGCCAATGAGCAGTTCTTC

J: TRBJ2-3
V: TRBV9
D: .
size: .
CDR3: CASSVALDREDLDTQYF
DNA: TGTGCCAGCAGCGTAGCGTTAGACAGGGAGGATTTGGATACGCAGTATTTT

J: TRBJ2-2
V: TRBV5-5
D: TRBD1
size: few
CDR3: CASKTLTGTVGELFF
DNA: TGTGCCAGCAAAACACTCACCGGGACAGTCGGGGAGCTGTTTTTT

J: TRBJ2-2
V: TRBV5-1
D: .
size: .
CDR3: CASSLLSQGNTGELFF
DNA: TGCGCCAGCAGCTTACTCTCACAGGGGAACACCGGGGAGCTGTTTTTT

J: TRBJ2-1
V: TRBV4-3
D: .
size: .
CDR3: CASSPPGSGSYNEQFF
DNA: TGCGCCAGCAGCCCCCCGGGCAGCGGCTCCTACAATGAGCAGTTCTTC

J: TRBJ2-1
V: TRBV10-3
D: .
size: .
CDR3: CAISYQTASSEQFF
DNA: TGTGCCATCAGTTATCAGACAGCATCAAGTGAGCAGTTCTTC

J: TRBJ2-5
V: TRBV6-5
D: TRBD2
size: .
CDR3: CATGTSGDGTQYF
DNA: TGTGCCACCGGGACTAGCGGGGATGGGACCCAGTACTTC

J: TRBJ2-3
V: TRBV5-1
D: TRBD2
size: few
CDR3: CASSSRLTSGSAGDTQYF
DNA: TGCGCCAGCAGCTCCCGTCTTACTAGCGGGAGCGCCGGAGATACGCAGTATTTT

J: TRBJ2-1
V: TRBV3-1/TRBV3-2
D: .
size: .
CDR3: CASSQKGGVGEQFF
DNA: TGTGCCAGCAGCCAAAAAGGAGGGGTGGGTGAGCAGTTCTTC

J: TRBJ1-4
V: TRBV19
D: .
size: .
CDR3: CASSSRTRDEKLFF
DNA: TGTGCCAGTAGTTCCCGGACAAGAGATGAAAAACTGTTTTTT

J: TRBJ2-7
V: TRBV4-3
D: TRBD2
size: .
CDR3: CASSQALAGGYEQYF
DNA: TGCGCCAGCAGCCAGGCTCTAGCGGGAGGCTACGAGCAGTACTTC

J: TRBJ1-1
V: TRBV20-1
D: TRBD1
size: .
CDR3: CSAGTGEQAFF
DNA: TGCAGTGCCGGGACAGGGGAACAAGCTTTCTTT

J: TRBJ2-7
V: TRBV28
D: .
size: .
CDR3: CASSALGASSYEQYF
DNA: TGTGCCAGCAGCGCTCTGGGGGCTAGCTCCTACGAGCAGTACTTC

J: TRBJ2-3
V: TRBV11-1
D: .
size: .
CDR3: CASSLGVSTDTQYF
DNA: TGTGCCAGCAGCCTAGGAGTGTCAACAGATACGCAGTATTTT

J: TRBJ1-1
V: TRBV23-1
D: .
size: many
CDR3: CAHRRNTEAFF
DNA: TGCGCCCACAGGCGGAACACTGAAGCTTTCTTT

J: TRBJ2-5
V: TRBV7-9
D: .
size: few
CDR3: CASRNTDSHRKETQYF
DNA: TGTGCCAGCAGGAATACGGACAGCCATAGAAAAGAGACCCAGTACTTC

J: TRBJ1-3
V: TRBV9
D: .
size: .
CDR3: CASSPTTGSGNTIYF
DNA: TGTGCCAGCAGTCCCACCACCGGCTCTGGAAACACCATATATTTT

J: TRBJ2-5
V: TRBV11-2
D: TRBD2
size: .
CDR3: CASSPGTSARGEGETQYF
DNA: TGTGCCAGCAGCCCCGGGACTAGCGCCCGAGGGGAGGGAGAGACCCAGTACTTC

J: TRBJ2-7
V: TRBV28
D: TRBD1
size: .
CDR3: CASSLVRDRRYEQYF
DNA: TGTGCCAGCAGTTTGGTTCGGGACAGGCGTTACGAGCAGTACTTC

J: TRBJ2-1
V: TRBV19
D: TRBD2
size: once
CDR3: CASSTGTSGILVYNEQFF
DNA: TGTGCCAGTAGTACCGGGACTAGCGGGATACTGGTTTACAATGAGCAGTTCTTC

J: TRBJ2-3
V: TRBV2
D: TRBD2
size: .
CDR3: CASSEGLTSGATDTQYF
DNA: TGTGCCAGCAGTGAGGGATTGACTAGCGGGGCCACAGATACGCAGTATTTT

J: TRBJ1-2
V: TRBV6-5
D: .
size: .
CDR3: CASRPLGGDGYTF
DNA: TGTGCCAGCAGACCCCTGGGGGGGGATGGCTACACCTTC

J: TRBJ1-5
V: TRBV21-1
D: .
size: once
CDR3: CASSKGGGNGNQPQHF
DNA: TGTGCCAGCAGCAAAGGGGGAGGGAACGGCAATCAGCCCCAGCATTTT

J: TRBJ2-5
V: TRBV6-2/TRBV6-3
D: TRBD2
size: few
CDR3: CASSRGLAGDIRETQYF
DNA: TGTGCCAGCAGCCGCGGACTAGCGGGGGATATACGAGAGACCCAGTACTTC

J: TRBJ2-3
V: TRBV21-1
D: .
size: .
CDR3: CASSKTSFTGTQTWVWLADTQYF
DNA: TGTGCCAGCAGCAAAACTTCATTTACCGGGACACAGACCTGGGTGTGGCTTGCGGATACGCAGTATTTT

J: TRBJ2-3
V: TRBV11-2
D: TRBD2
size: .
CDR3: CASSLLRWTRDTQYF
DNA: TGTGCCAGCAGCTTATTAAGGTGGACTAGGGATACGCAGTATTTT

J: TRBJ2-5
V: TRBV18
D: .
size: .
CDR3: CASSPRGDVRETQYF
DNA: TGTGCCAGCTCACCACGGGGGGACGTACGAGAGACCCAGTACTTC

J: TRBJ1-1
V: TRBV5-4
D: TRBD1
size: .
CDR3: CASSGTENTEAFF
DNA: TGTGCCAGCAGCGGGACAGAGAACACTGAAGCTTTCTTT

J: TRBJ1-5
V: TRBV2
D: .
size: .
CDR3: CASSEGGRRGDQPQHF
DNA: TGTGCCAGCAGTGAAGGGGGCAGGAGAGGCGATCAGCCCCAGCATTTT

J: TRBJ1-2
V: TRBV7-3
D: TRBD1
size: .
CDR3: CASSLGSRQGDYGYTF
DNA: TGTGCCAGCAGCTTAGGCTCGCGACAGGGAGACTATGGCTACACCTTC

J: TRBJ2-1
V: TRBV23-1
D: TRBD2
size: .
CDR3: CASSHPLAGGPNEQFF
DNA: TGCGCCAGCAGTCACCCCCTAGCGGGGGGGCCCAATGAGCAGTTCTTC

J: TRBJ1-1
V: TRBV4-2
D: .
size: .
CDR3: CASSPFGGLMNTEAFF
DNA: TGTGCCAGCAGCCCCTTTGGGGGCCTCATGAACACTGAAGCTTTCTTT

J: TRBJ2-5
V: TRBV7-8
D: .
size: .
CDR3: CASSPLETQYF
DNA: TGTGCCAGCAGCCCCCTGGAGACCCAGTACTTC

J: TRBJ1-5
V: TRBV27
D: .
size: .
CDR3: CASRPRVDQPQHF
DNA: TGTGCCAGCAGACCCAGGGTAGATCAGCCCCAGCATTTT

J: TRBJ2-2
V: TRBV11-3
D: TRBD1
size: .
CDR3: CASSLGGQGATGELFF
DNA: TGTGCCAGCAGCTTAGGGGGACAGGGGGCAACCGGGGAGCTGTTTTTT

J: TRBJ2-1
V: TRBV3-1/TRBV3-2
D: TRBD2
size: .
CDR3: CASSHRTSTTWADEQFF
DNA: TGTGCCAGCAGCCATCGGACTAGCACAACCTGGGCCGATGAGCAGTTCTTC

J: TRBJ2-5
V: TRBV3-1/TRBV3-2
D: .
size: once
CDR3: CASSQASVKTQETQYF
DNA: TGTGCCAGCAGCCAAGCATCGGTGAAAACCCAAGAGACCCAGTACTTC

J: TRBJ1-1
V: TRBV11-2
D: TRBD1
size: .
CDR3: CASSTQTGAGTEAFF
DNA: TGTGCCAGCAGCACTCAGACAGGGGCGGGAACTGAAGCTTTCTTT

J: TRBJ2-5
V: TRBV5-1
D: .
size: .
CDR3: CASSSVDPEETQYF
DNA: TGCGCCAGCAGCTCCGTCGATCCGGAAGAGACCCAGTACTTC

J: TRBJ1-6
V: TRBV11-2
D: .
size: .
CDR3: CASSSPGGASYNSPLHF
DNA: TGTGCCAGCAGCTCTCCGGGGGGCGCCTCCTATAATTCACCCCTCCACTTT

J: TRBJ2-2
V: TRBV27
D: TRBD1
size: .
CDR3: CASSRTGHLTGELFF
DNA: TGTGCCAGCAGCAGGACAGGGCACCTCACCGGGGAGCTGTTTTTT

J: TRBJ1-2
V: TRBV28
D: .
size: few
CDR3: CASSQSQVRGYTF
DNA: TGTGCCAGCAGCCAATCCCAGGTGCGTGGCTACACCTTC

J: TRBJ2-7
V: TRBV7-9
D: .
size: .
CDR3: CASSQAGRNYEQYF
DNA: TGTGCCAGCAGCCAGGCAGGGAGGAATTACGAGCAGTACTTC

J: TRBJ2-2
V: TRBV6-5
D: .
size: .
CDR3: CASSYSTSAATGELFF
DNA: TGTGCCAGCAGTTACTCGACATCGGCAGCCACCGGGGAGCTGTTTTTT

J: TRBJ2-1
V: TRBV9
D: TRBD2
size: .
CDR3: CASSVGSGSWVGQFF
DNA: TGTGCCAGCAGCGTAGGAAGCGGGAGTTGGGTTGGGCAGTTCTTC

J: TRBJ1-3
V: TRBV18
D: .
size: once
CDR3: CASSPGRQAAGNTIYF
DNA: TGTGCCAGCTCACCAGGAAGACAGGCGGCTGGAAACACCATATATTTT

J: TRBJ1-1
V: TRBV19
D: .
size: few
CDR3: CASSPDSLNTEAFF
DNA: TGTGCCAGTAGTCCCGACAGCCTGAACACTGAAGCTTTCTTT

J: TRBJ1-2
V: TRBV4-2
D: .
size: .
CDR3: CASSQVGAGANYGYTF
DNA: TGTGCCAGCAGCCAAGTGGGGGCGGGAGCCAACTATGGCTACACCTTC

J: TRBJ2-5
V: TRBV7-3
D: .
size: many
CDR3: CASSLTRQETQYF
DNA: TGTGCCAGCAGCTTAACCAGACAAGAGACCCAGTACTTC

J: TRBJ2-7
V: TRBV7-2
D: TRBD2
size: .
CDR3: CASSLSIGLAGGEQYF
DNA: TGTGCCAGCAGCTTAAGTATCGGCCTAGCGGGAGGGGAGCAGTACTTC

J: TRBJ2-5
V: TRBV7-6
D: .
size: .
CDR3: CASSYLTAVEETQYF
DNA: TGTGCCAGCAGCTACCTGACTGCTGTGGAAGAGACCCAGTACTTC